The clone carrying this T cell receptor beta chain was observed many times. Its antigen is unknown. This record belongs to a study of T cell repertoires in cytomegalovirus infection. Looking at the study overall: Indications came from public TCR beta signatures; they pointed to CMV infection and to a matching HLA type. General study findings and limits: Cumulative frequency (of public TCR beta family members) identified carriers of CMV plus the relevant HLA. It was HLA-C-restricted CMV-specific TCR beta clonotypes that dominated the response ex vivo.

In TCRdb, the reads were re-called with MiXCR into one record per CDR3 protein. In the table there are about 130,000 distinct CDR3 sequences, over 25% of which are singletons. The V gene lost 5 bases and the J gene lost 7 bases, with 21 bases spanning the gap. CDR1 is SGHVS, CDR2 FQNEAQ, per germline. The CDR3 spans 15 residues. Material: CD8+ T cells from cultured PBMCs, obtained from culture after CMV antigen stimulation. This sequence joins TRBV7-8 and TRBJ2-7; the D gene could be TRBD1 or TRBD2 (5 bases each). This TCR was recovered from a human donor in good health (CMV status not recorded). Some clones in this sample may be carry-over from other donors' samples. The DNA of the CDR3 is TGTGCCAGCAGCCATTGGTTGGGGGTAAGGGAAGAGCAGTACTTC. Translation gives CASSHWLGVREEQYF.